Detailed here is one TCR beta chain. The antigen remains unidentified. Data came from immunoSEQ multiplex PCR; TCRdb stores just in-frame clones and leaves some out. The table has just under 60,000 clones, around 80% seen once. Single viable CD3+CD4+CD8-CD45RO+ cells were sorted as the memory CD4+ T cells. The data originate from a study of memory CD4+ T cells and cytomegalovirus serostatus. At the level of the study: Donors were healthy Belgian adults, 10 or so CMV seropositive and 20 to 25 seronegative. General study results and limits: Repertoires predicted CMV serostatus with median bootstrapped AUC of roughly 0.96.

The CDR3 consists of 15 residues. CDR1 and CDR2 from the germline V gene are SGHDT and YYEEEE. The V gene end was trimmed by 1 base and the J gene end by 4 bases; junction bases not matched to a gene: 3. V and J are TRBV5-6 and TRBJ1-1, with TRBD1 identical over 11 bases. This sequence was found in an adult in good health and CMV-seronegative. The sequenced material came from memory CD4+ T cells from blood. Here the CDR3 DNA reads TGTGCCAGCAGCTTGTTGGGGACAGGGGGCACTGAAGCTTTCTTT. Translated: CASSLLGTGGTEAFF.